This record concerns one TCR beta chain sequence. The antigen this receptor binds is unknown. Base qualities are not recorded, but no much larger clone differs from it by a single base. The sample comes from a study of vaccination effects on CD4 cells after COVID-19 (dated by TCRdb to between 2021 and 2024). At the level of the whole study: Participants received two doses of either the BNT162b2 or the mRNA-1273 mRNA SARS-CoV-2 vaccine. In two convalescent patients, pre-vaccine samples were collected 16 days and one week ahead of the first dose, 142 and 148 days after COVID-19 diagnosis. SARS-CoV-2 spike-specific CD4+ TCR repertoires from before and after mRNA vaccination were compared in COVID-19 convalescent patients and in infection-naive vaccine recipients. A total of nine to ten COVID-19 convalescent patients and a handful of SARS-CoV-2-naive healthy vaccine recipients were included in the full study. In the study, cultures from other donors were sequenced using the Oncomine TCR Beta short-read assay on an Illumina iSeq 100. The paper's findings and limits, for the study overall: Clones induced by infection and clones induced by vaccination both contracted markedly at late timepoints after vaccination, which fits with T cell responses waning over time. Limitations of the study were the small number of convalescent patients and the absence of early post-infection timepoints. In convalescent patients, the post-vaccine spike-reactive repertoire was composed mainly of new vaccine-induced clones that were largely distinct from infection-induced clones.

To identify antigen-specific CD4+ T cell clonotypes by their expansion, the ViraFEST assay first stimulated PBMC with viral peptide pools and then applied TCR sequencing. After approximately eleven days of culture, CD4+ T cells were isolated with the EasySep CD4+ T cell isolation kit. PCR-confirmed SARS-CoV-2 infection had occurred in convalescent patients between March and December 2020, before the Alpha, Beta and Delta variants emerged in the United States. About 2.1 million PBMC per well were cultured in IMDM with about 4.6% human AB serum, 8.5 to 10 IU/ml IL-2 and gentamicin, plus 10 ug/ml peptides. Half of the culture medium was replaced with fresh IL-2-containing medium on days 3 and 7. Unless otherwise noted, each peptide stimulation condition was cultured in triplicate wells. Using Ficoll-Paque Plus gradient centrifugation, PBMC were separated from whole blood and then either used fresh or cryopreserved at -140C. The overlapping peptide pools covered the spike proteins of SARS-CoV-2 and of the common cold coronaviruses HCoV-NL63, HCoV-OC43 and HCoV-229E. Genomic DNA was extracted from cultured CD4+ T cells with the QIAamp micro DNA kit.

The library was generated by the immunoSEQ multiplex PCR assay. DNA from the cultured, isolated CD4+ T cells was subjected to TCR beta CDR3 sequencing. As for the authors' bioinformatics: Non-productive TCR sequences were removed and reads were trimmed to the CDR3 region, keeping CDR3s of at least 7 amino acids. The MANAFEST web app was used to identify antigen-specific clonotypes by comparing expansion in peptide wells with expansion in reference cultures. To be called positive, a clone needed expansion at FDR<0.05 compared with the reference and with all other wells, an odds ratio greater than 5, and a frequency greater than 0.1% in two replicate wells. A clonotype was defined as cross-reactive if the clonotype was significantly expanded both in SARS-CoV-2 spike wells and in at least one common cold coronavirus spike condition. CDR3 similarity was assessed by Levenshtein distance using the stringdist R package, and unrooted trees were constructed with ape in R 3.6.1. Held by TCRdb, this immuneACCESS table contains in-frame sequences only and omits some clones. Under half of the omission traces to an unresolved V gene where checked; the cause of the rest is unknown. That table furnishes V, J and clone size, whereas the DNA furnished D and trimming. The sample table lists more than 20,000 clones, about 76% of them with a count of one. The top ten clonotypes cover less than 20% of the sample.

CDR1 ENHRY and CDR2 SYGVKD are derived from the germline V gene. Its CDR3 holds 18 amino acids, cysteine through phenylalanine. The DNA shown is the 54-base CDR3, in frame from base 1. Germline trimming amounts to 3 bases on V and 4 bases on J, with 9 as the count of junction bases outside the gene matches. The source of this sequence is a human donor who had a prior SARS-CoV-2 infection. The rearranged chain carries TRBV10-3 and TRBJ2-3; TRBD2 fits 14 bases in the junction. This material consisted of CD4+ T cells from PBMCs cultured with HCoV-NL63 spike peptides, taken before COVID-19 vaccination. The cell subset or site label on this specimen signifies: HCoV-NL63 spike overlapping peptide pool stimulation. The bases read TGTGCCATCAGTGACCCACCGGGACTAGCGGGAGCGGCAGATACGCAGTATTTT. Translated, this is CAISDPPGLAGAADTQYF.